Listed below are T cell receptor beta chains from one sample, sequenced in a study of identical twins. Using its own MiXCR run on the 5' RACE reads, TCRdb lists one record per CDR3 protein. There are around 140,000 distinct CDR3 sequences in the sample; 3% to 4.5% occur only once, and more than 7% lies in the top ten. Sequences were obtained from memory T cells sorted from blood. The origin of the receptors is a man aged 18 to 30 in good health. Each CDR3 is given with its conserved first and last residue. The order of the fields is V gene, clone size, D gene, J gene, CDR3 DNA, CDR3 protein. The D gene is left open where the match is weak. Where a row states a size, it is once, few, many or the class of an expanded clone; other rows omit it.

V gene: TRBV30
clone size: -
D gene: TRBD1
J gene: TRBJ1-1
CDR3 DNA: TGTGCCTGGAGTTCTGACAGGGGCAACTCCGCTTTCTTT
CDR3 protein: CAWSSDRGNSAFF

V gene: TRBV18
clone size: many
D gene: -
J gene: TRBJ2-7
CDR3 DNA: TGTGCCAGCTCACAGCTGATACGAGACGGGACAAACTACGAGCAGTACTTC
CDR3 protein: CASSQLIRDGTNYEQYF

V gene: TRBV20-1
clone size: many
D gene: TRBD1
J gene: TRBJ1-6
CDR3 DNA: TGCAGTGCTAGGACGGACAGGGATAATTCACCCCTCCACTTT
CDR3 protein: CSARTDRDNSPLHF

V gene: TRBV6-1
clone size: many
D gene: TRBD1
J gene: TRBJ1-4
CDR3 DNA: TGTGCCAGCAGTCCCGGGACAGAGTATGAAAAACTGTTTTTT
CDR3 protein: CASSPGTEYEKLFF

V gene: TRBV25-1
clone size: many
D gene: TRBD1
J gene: TRBJ2-1
CDR3 DNA: TGTGCCAGCAGTGCCCGGGACAGGGGGCGTTTTGAGCAGTTCTTC
CDR3 protein: CASSARDRGRFEQFF

V gene: TRBV7-8
clone size: many
D gene: -
J gene: TRBJ2-3
CDR3 DNA: TGTGCCAGCAGCCCGCGCTCGTTGGTGTTTAGCACAGATACGCAGTATTTT
CDR3 protein: CASSPRSLVFSTDTQYF

V gene: TRBV24-1
clone size: many
D gene: -
J gene: TRBJ2-3
CDR3 DNA: TGTGCCACCAGTTCCCTGGGGGGCGCGGGAGATACGCAGTATTTT
CDR3 protein: CATSSLGGAGDTQYF

V gene: TRBV21-1
clone size: many
D gene: -
J gene: TRBJ1-5
CDR3 DNA: TGTGCCAGCAGCGTTAATGGGGAACAGCCCCAGCATTTT
CDR3 protein: CASSVNGEQPQHF

V gene: TRBV9
clone size: -
D gene: -
J gene: TRBJ2-6
CDR3 DNA: TGTGCCAGCAGCGTTTCAGGCTCTGGGGCCAACGTCCTGACTTTC
CDR3 protein: CASSVSGSGANVLTF

V gene: TRBV21-1
clone size: many
D gene: -
J gene: TRBJ2-5
CDR3 DNA: TGTGCCAGCAGCAAAGATGGGGGGCAAGAGACCCAGTACTTC
CDR3 protein: CASSKDGGQETQYF

V gene: TRBV7-9
clone size: few
D gene: TRBD2
J gene: TRBJ2-1
CDR3 DNA: TGTGCCAGCAGCTCCCCGGGAGGCAGACGTAATGAGCAGTTCTTC
CDR3 protein: CASSSPGGRRNEQFF

V gene: TRBV12-3/TRBV12-4
clone size: many
D gene: -
J gene: TRBJ2-2
CDR3 DNA: TGTGCCAGCAGTTTTATAGGGATTGGCGGGATGAACACCGGGGAGCTGTTTTTT
CDR3 protein: CASSFIGIGGMNTGELFF

V gene: TRBV28
clone size: many
D gene: TRBD2
J gene: TRBJ2-7
CDR3 DNA: TGTACGAGCGGGAGGGCCTCCTACGAGCAGTACTTC
CDR3 protein: CTSGRASYEQYF

V gene: TRBV4-1
clone size: -
D gene: -
J gene: TRBJ1-1
CDR3 DNA: TGCGCCAGCAGCCCCACAGGCGCCGGGAAGACGGCTTTCTTT
CDR3 protein: CASSPTGAGKTAFF

V gene: TRBV18
clone size: few
D gene: -
J gene: TRBJ1-5
CDR3 DNA: TGTGCCAGCTCCAGGGCAGACAATCAGCCCCAGCATTTT
CDR3 protein: CASSRADNQPQHF

V gene: TRBV7-8
clone size: many
D gene: -
J gene: TRBJ1-2
CDR3 DNA: TGTGCCAGCAGCCCCGACTGGGCGCCACGCTTC
CDR3 protein: CASSPDWAPRF

V gene: TRBV4-3
clone size: -
D gene: -
J gene: TRBJ1-4
CDR3 DNA: TGCGCCAGCAGCCAAATGAGGGCTAATGAAAAACTGTTTTTT
CDR3 protein: CASSQMRANEKLFF

V gene: TRBV3-1
clone size: many
D gene: TRBD2
J gene: TRBJ2-2
CDR3 DNA: TGTGCCAGCAGCCAAGATATGGGGCTAGCGGGAGGGCCGACCGGGGAGCTGTTTTTT
CDR3 protein: CASSQDMGLAGGPTGELFF

V gene: TRBV11-2
clone size: many
D gene: TRBD2
J gene: TRBJ2-1
CDR3 DNA: TGTGCCAGCAGCTTACAGTTAGCGGGGTCGAGCTCCTACAATGAGCAGTTCTTC
CDR3 protein: CASSLQLAGSSSYNEQFF

V gene: TRBV28
clone size: many
D gene: -
J gene: TRBJ1-5
CDR3 DNA: TGTGCCAGCAGTACCTGGGACCCAGGCAGGCCCCAGCATTTT
CDR3 protein: CASSTWDPGRPQHF

V gene: TRBV5-1
clone size: many
D gene: -
J gene: TRBJ1-2
CDR3 DNA: TGCGCCAGCAGCTGGACTTATGGCTACACCTTC
CDR3 protein: CASSWTYGYTF

V gene: TRBV20-1
clone size: many
D gene: -
J gene: TRBJ2-1
CDR3 DNA: TGCAGTGCTAGTACGGACCATGAGCAGTTCTTC
CDR3 protein: CSASTDHEQFF

V gene: TRBV28
clone size: many
D gene: -
J gene: TRBJ2-3
CDR3 DNA: TGTGCCAGCACCTCTATGGATACGCAGTATTTT
CDR3 protein: CASTSMDTQYF

V gene: TRBV9
clone size: many
D gene: TRBD2
J gene: TRBJ2-3
CDR3 DNA: TGTGCCAGCAGCGCCGATCTGGCGGGAGGGTCAGATACGCAGTATTTT
CDR3 protein: CASSADLAGGSDTQYF

V gene: TRBV3-1
clone size: many
D gene: -
J gene: TRBJ1-1
CDR3 DNA: TGTGCCAGCAGCCAAGACCAGACCACTACAGAAGCTTTCTTT
CDR3 protein: CASSQDQTTTEAFF

V gene: TRBV5-1
clone size: many
D gene: -
J gene: TRBJ2-6
CDR3 DNA: TGCGCCAGCAGGACCAGCTCTGGGGCCAACGTCCTGACTTTC
CDR3 protein: CASRTSSGANVLTF